The 11 T cell receptor beta chains presented below share a single source sample, sequenced in a study of shared clonotypes between healthy human individuals. TCRdb's table, derived via immunoSEQ multiplex PCR, lists solely in-frame clones and lacks some. The sample lists roughly 510,000 clones, roughly 85% occurring once. Specimen: PBMCs. Receptor source: a woman in her thirties or forties in good health. Some clones in this sample may be carry-over from other donors' samples.

The V call is TRBV2, the J call TRBJ2-7, with unresolved D. The germline gives CDR1 SNHLY, CDR2 FYNNEI. V dropped 2 bases and J dropped 7 bases, with 6 bases sitting between them. The CDR3 loop spans 11 amino acids. CDR3 protein: CASSEFGEQYF. Here the CDR3 DNA reads TGTGCCAGCAGTGAATTCGGGGAGCAGTACTTC. Drawing the rest from reference TRBV2 and TRBJ2-7, the complete variable domain is EPEVTQTPSHQVTQMGQEVILRCVPISNHLYFYWYRQILGQKVEFLVSFYNNEISEKSEIFDDQFSVERPDGSNFTLKIRSTKLEDSAMYFCASSEFGEQYFGPGTRLTVT.

This chain joins TRBV11-2 and TRBJ2-1, with TRBD2 identical over 11 bases. V lost 8 bases to trimming and J lost 9 bases; unmatched junction nucleotides: 9. The CDR3 loop spans 14 amino acids. Germline V gene lookup returns CDR1 SGHAT and CDR2 FQNNGV. CDR3 coding DNA: TGTGCCAGCTCTGATAGCGGGAGGGCATCTGAGCAGTTCTTC. Residues: CASSDSGRASEQFF.

The V call is TRBV11-3, the J call TRBJ2-3, with D possibly being TRBD1 (5 bases). The CDR3 spans 20 residues. V was trimmed by 0 bases and J by 3 bases, leaving 25 bases between them. Germline V lookup: CDR1 SGHNT, CDR2 YENEEA. The CDR3 region is CASSLDHRRRAGSWTDTQYF. DNA of the CDR3: TGTGCCAGCAGCTTAGATCACCGGCGACGGGCAGGGTCTTGGACAGATACGCAGTATTTT.

The J gene is TRBJ2-1, the V gene TRBV18; no firm D call. The V and J ends lost 4 bases and 1 base respectively, with 5 bases between them. This CDR3 region has 13 residues. Germline-derived CDR1 and CDR2 are KGHSH and LQKENI. CDR3 nucleotides: TGTGCCAGCTCACAGCTTTCCTACAATGAGCAGTTCTTC. Amino acids: CASSQLSYNEQFF.

The V and J genes are TRBV5-1 and TRBJ1-4, with D tentatively TRBD1 (5 bases). The CDR3 totals 17 residues. V was pared by 0 bases and J by 0 bases, with 12 bases between. Germline V gives CDR1 SGHRS, CDR2 YFSETQ. The DNA for the CDR3 is TGCGCCAGCAGCTTGGAGGGGCCTAGCTCAACTAATGAAAAACTGTTTTTT. The encoded protein is CASSLEGPSSTNEKLFF.

This chain connects TRBV19 to TRBJ2-3; D ambiguous. The CDR3 consists of 12 residues. Per germline, CDR1 LNHDA and CDR2 SQIVND (reference sequence). V was cut by 5 bases and J by 5 bases, with 8 bases left in between. The CDR3: CASSGPIDTQYF. The DNA of the CDR3 is TGTGCCAGTAGTGGTCCGATAGATACGCAGTATTTT.

Comments on this clone: Only one base separates this from a far larger clonotype, so it likely reflects a read error. V and J are TRBV9 and TRBJ1-1; D unclear. Germline lookup yields CDR1 SGDLS and CDR2 YYNGEE. The CDR3 totals 13 residues. Between the trimmed V and J ends, which lost 1 base and 5 bases, there was a span of 9 bases. CDR3 nucleotides: TGTGCCAGCAGCGTAAGATCGGGGACTGAAGCTTTCTTT. Translating it yields CASSVRSGTEAFF.

This chain connects TRBV9 to TRBJ2-2; 9 nucleotides align to TRBD1. Germline CDR1 and CDR2: SGDLS and YYNGEE. The length of the CDR3 is 16 residues. J lost 3 bases, V lost 1 base, and 4 bases had no gene match. CDR3 DNA sequence: TGTGCCAGCAGCGTATGGGGACAGGGCGACACCGGGGAGCTGTTTTTT. This codes for CASSVWGQGDTGELFF.

The chain is built from TRBV30 and TRBJ2-7, with D unclear. The CDR3 sequence is 14 residues long. Per germline, CDR1 GTSNPN and CDR2 SVGIG (reference sequence). V was shortened by 0 bases and J by 0 bases, with 9 bases between the two germline ends. CDR3 bases: TGTGCCTGGAGTGTGAGATCTTACTCCTACGAGCAGTACTTC. Protein product: CAWSVRSYSYEQYF.

This CDR3 reads CASSVEGGGPNEQFF. CDR3 nucleotides: TGTGCCAGCAGCGTAGAAGGGGGAGGGCCGAATGAGCAGTTCTTC. V and J are TRBV9 and TRBJ2-1; D perhaps matches TRBD2 (7 bases). This CDR3 spans 15 amino acids. CDR1 is SGDLS, CDR2 YYNGEE, per germline. Trimming left V 0 bases short and J 7 bases short, with 14 bases between.

The CDR3: CASSTTDTQYF. The CDR3 region has the DNA TGTGCCAGTAGTACAACAGATACGCAGTATTTT. The V gene is TRBV19, the J gene TRBJ2-3; D is unresolved. The CDR3 covers 11 residues. The V end lost 4 bases, the J end lost 3 bases, and 2 bases lay between the germline ends. Germline CDR1 LNHDA, CDR2 SQIVND (reference sequence).